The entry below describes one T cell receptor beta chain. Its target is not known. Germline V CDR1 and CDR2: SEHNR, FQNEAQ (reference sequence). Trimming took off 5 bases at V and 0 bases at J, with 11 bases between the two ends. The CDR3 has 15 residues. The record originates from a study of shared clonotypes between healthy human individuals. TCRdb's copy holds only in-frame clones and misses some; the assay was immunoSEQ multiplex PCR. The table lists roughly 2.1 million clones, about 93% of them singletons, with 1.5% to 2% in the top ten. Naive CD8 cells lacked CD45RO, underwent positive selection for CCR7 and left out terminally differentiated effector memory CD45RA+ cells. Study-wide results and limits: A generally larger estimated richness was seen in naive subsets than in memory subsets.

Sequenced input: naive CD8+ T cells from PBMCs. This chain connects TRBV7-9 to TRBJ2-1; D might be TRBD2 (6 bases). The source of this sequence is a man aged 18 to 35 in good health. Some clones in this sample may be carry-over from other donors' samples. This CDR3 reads CASSTTGDSYNEQFF. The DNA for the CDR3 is TGTGCCAGCAGCACGACGGGAGACTCCTACAATGAGCAGTTCTTC.